This T cell receptor (beta chain) is drawn from a study of CD8+ T cells in alopecia areata. Study context: Female C3H/HeJ mice aged 7-10 weeks received skin from spontaneously alopecic C3H/HeJ graft donors aged roughly 6-12 months.

The germline CDR1 and CDR2 sequences are FNHDT and SITEND (reference sequence). The CDR3 covers 15 residues. The trim removed 3 bases at V and 0 bases at J, leaving 2 bases unmatched. Study observations and caveats: It was lesional scalp, especially alopecia totalis/universalis, that showed higher clonality than normal scalp.

Sequencing relied on a cDNA template that was reverse transcribed from extracted RNA. This table comes from immunoSEQ multiplex PCR, and its TCRdb copy is limited to in-frame clones, with some not included. The sample shows under 350,000 clones, none of them appearing just once. This clone was observed a handful of times. What it binds is not known. The gene names given are mouse names. The CDR3 end falls 4 residues outside the read, so it is completed with the germline J gene. Other nucleotide sequences from this sample produce the same CDR3. Sorting used CD4, CD8alpha, NKG2D, NKG2ACE and other markers on pooled cutaneous lymph node cells.

The sequence was obtained from a C3H/HeJ mouse with alopecia areata. This strain's MHC haplotype is H2-k. Sequenced input: CD4+ T cells sorted from a lymph node. This sequence joins TRBV19 and TRBJ2-2, with 7 bases fitting TRBD1. CDR3 DNA (partial): TGTGCCAGCAGTACGGGACAGACAAACACCGGG. Translation: CASSTGQTNTG. The entire CDR3 protein is CASSTGQTNTGQLYF.